Given below is one TCR beta chain in context. This entry comes from a study of T cell responses to AZD1222 COVID-19 vaccine. Generated by immunoSEQ multiplex PCR, the TCRdb table keeps only in-frame clones and is missing some. The sample lists about 170,000 clones; 80% to 95% were seen once. This CDR3 region has 11 residues. The germline V gene encodes CDR1 MNHEY and CDR2 SVGAGI. V was cut by 11 bases and J by 8 bases, with 15 bases left in between. The source material was peripheral blood, sampled on day 0 of AZD1222 vaccination. The rearrangement joins TRBV6-5 to TRBJ1-2, with D unclear. The source of this sequence is an adult in good health. The CDR3 DNA sequence: TGTGCCTGGGATGGAGTTTCCGGCTACACCTTC. Residues: CAWDGVSGYTF.